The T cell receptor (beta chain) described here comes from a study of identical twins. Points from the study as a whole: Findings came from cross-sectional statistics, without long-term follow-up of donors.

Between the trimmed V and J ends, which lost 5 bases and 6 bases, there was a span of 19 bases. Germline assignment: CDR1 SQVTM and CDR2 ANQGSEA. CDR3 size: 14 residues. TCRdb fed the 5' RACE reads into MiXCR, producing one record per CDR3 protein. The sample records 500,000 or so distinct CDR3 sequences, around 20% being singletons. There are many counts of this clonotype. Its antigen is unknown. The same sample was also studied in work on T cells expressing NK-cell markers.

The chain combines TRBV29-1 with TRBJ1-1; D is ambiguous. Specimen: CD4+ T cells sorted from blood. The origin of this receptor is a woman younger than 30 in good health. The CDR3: CSVQPDRMGSEAFF. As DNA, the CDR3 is TGCAGCGTTCAACCCGACCGCATGGGGTCTGAAGCTTTCTTT.